This T cell receptor beta chain came from a study of T cells expressing NK-cell markers. Study-wide results and caveats: HCMV specificity was not established for the expanded NKG2C+ T cell clones. Where several donors were concerned, these clonotypes also led the CD3+CD56-NKG2C+ fraction.

As to this clonotype: Its antigen is still unknown.

This CDR3 region has 14 residues. Germline CDR1 and CDR2: DFQATT and SNEGSKA (reference sequence). Making the TCR beta cDNA relied on 5'RACE template switching with UMIs. Each CDR3 protein gets one entry in TCRdb, which reprocessed the 5' RACE reads and gives no DNA. The sample includes 350,000 to 450,000 distinct CDR3 sequences. This chain joins TRBV20-1 and TRBJ2-1; TCRdb names TRBD2, which stays unverified in the absence of DNA. This TCR was recovered from a man aged 18 to 70 in good health. What was sequenced was blood T cells: a sorted CD56 or NKG2C T cell subset, CD4+ or CD8+ T cells, or bulk PBMC T cells (not recorded which). The CDR3 loop is CSARDAGGSNEQFF.